This TCR beta chain was retrieved from a study of CXCR3-negative and CXCR3-positive naive CD8 T cells. Study conclusions and caveats: TRB CDR3 properties served as the basis for inferring TCR strength, and surface CD5 was comparable between naive subsets. Researchers report that CXCR3-positive naive cells carry more hydrophobic TRB CDR3s than CXCR3-negative naive cells. Naive cells that were CXCR3-negative or CXCR3-positive used TRBV-TRBJ genes alike, while memory cells diverged.

All TRB cDNA libraries came from 5' RACE performed with UMI labels. TCRdb re-called the 5' RACE reads and gives one entry per CDR3 protein, without DNA. The sample data list just under 65,000 distinct CDR3 sequences. Germline loops: CDR1 MGHDK, CDR2 SYGVNS. The CDR3 spans 13 residues. A remark on this clonotype: What it recognizes is unknown.

The source of this sequence is a human donor in good health. Some clones in this sample may be carry-over from other donors' samples. Sequenced material: naive CXCR3+ CD8+ T cells from blood. Noted subset: CD45RO-CCR7+CD27+CD95- naive CD8+ T cells expressing CXCR3 (TNR3+). The V and J genes are TRBV25-1 and TRBJ2-5. The CDR3 sequence is CASSVASRETQYF.